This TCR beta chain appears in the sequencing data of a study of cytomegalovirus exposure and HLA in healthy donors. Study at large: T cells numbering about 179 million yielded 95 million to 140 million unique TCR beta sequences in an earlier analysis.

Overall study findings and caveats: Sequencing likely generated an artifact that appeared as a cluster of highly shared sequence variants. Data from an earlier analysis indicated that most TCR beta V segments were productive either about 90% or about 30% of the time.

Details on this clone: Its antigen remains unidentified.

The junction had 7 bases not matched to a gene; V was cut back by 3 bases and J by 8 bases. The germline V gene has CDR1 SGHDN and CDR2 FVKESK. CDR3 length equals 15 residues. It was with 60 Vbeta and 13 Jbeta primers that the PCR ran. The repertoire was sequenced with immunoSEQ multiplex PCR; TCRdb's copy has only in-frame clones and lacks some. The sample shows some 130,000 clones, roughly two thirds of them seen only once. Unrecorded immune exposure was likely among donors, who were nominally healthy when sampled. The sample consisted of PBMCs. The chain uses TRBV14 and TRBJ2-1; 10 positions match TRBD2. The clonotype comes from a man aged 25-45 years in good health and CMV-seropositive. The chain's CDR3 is CASSQLAGASDEQFF. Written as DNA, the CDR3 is TGTGCCAGCAGCCAGCTAGCGGGAGCGAGTGATGAGCAGTTCTTC. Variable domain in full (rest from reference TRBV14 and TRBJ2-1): EAGVTQFPSHSVIEKGQTVTLRCDPISGHDNLYWYRRVMGKEIKFLLHFVKESKQDESGMPNNRFLAERTGGTYSTLKVQPAELEDSGVYFCASSQLAGASDEQFFGPGTRLTVL.